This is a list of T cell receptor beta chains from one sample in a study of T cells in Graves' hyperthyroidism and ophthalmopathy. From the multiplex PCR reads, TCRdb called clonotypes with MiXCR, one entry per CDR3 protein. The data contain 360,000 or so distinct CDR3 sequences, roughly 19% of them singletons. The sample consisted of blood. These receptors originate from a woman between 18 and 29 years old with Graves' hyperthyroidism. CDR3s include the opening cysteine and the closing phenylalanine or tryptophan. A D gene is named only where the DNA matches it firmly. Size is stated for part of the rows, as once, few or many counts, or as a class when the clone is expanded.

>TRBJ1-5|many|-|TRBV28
TGTGCCAGCAGCCCGAGGACACCCTATAGCAATCAGCCCCAGCATTTT
CASSPRTPYSNQPQHF
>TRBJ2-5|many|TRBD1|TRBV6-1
TGTGCCAGCAGGACGAACAGGGGAGAGACCCAGTACTTC
CASRTNRGETQYF
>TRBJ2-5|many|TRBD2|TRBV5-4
TGTGCCAGCAGCTTGGGTACGCGGGGGGCGGCCGAGACCCAGTACTTC
CASSLGTRGAAETQYF
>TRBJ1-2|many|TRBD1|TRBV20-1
TGCAGTGCTACACAGGGGGGCTATGGCTACACCTTC
CSATQGGYGYTF
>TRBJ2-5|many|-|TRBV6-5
TGTGCCAGCGACCCCCTGTTTGCTCGGGGGTTCGGAGAGACCCAGTACTTC
CASDPLFARGFGETQYF
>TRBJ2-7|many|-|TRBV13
TGTGCCAGCGCGACCTTAGCGGAAAGCTCCTACGAGCAGTACTTC
CASATLAESSYEQYF
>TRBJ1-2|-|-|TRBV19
TGTGCCAGTAGTGCCGGACAGCCGCCTTGGTATGGCTACACCTTC
CASSAGQPPWYGYTF
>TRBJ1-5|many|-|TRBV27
TGTGCCAGCAGTCCCGGGACACCTCATCAGCCCCAGCATTTT
CASSPGTPHQPQHF
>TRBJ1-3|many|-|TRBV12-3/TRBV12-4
TGTGCCAGCACCCCCGGGGGGGTGCTTGGAAACACCATATATTTT
CASTPGGVLGNTIYF
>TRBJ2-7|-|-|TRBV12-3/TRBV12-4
TGTGCCAGCAGTCAGGACGGCCGAACTTCCGAGCAGTACTTC
CASSQDGRTSEQYF
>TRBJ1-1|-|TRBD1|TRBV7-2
TGTGCCAGCAGTTCCTCGCGGCGGGGACAGGTGGCTTTCTTT
CASSSSRRGQVAFF
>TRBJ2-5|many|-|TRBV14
TGTGCCAGCAGCCAAGAGCTCGGGGCCCCTCAAGAGACCCAGTACTTC
CASSQELGAPQETQYF
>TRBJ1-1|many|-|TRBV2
TGTGCCAGCAGTGGGTCGGGAGCGGCTCCAAAAGCTTTCTTT
CASSGSGAAPKAFF